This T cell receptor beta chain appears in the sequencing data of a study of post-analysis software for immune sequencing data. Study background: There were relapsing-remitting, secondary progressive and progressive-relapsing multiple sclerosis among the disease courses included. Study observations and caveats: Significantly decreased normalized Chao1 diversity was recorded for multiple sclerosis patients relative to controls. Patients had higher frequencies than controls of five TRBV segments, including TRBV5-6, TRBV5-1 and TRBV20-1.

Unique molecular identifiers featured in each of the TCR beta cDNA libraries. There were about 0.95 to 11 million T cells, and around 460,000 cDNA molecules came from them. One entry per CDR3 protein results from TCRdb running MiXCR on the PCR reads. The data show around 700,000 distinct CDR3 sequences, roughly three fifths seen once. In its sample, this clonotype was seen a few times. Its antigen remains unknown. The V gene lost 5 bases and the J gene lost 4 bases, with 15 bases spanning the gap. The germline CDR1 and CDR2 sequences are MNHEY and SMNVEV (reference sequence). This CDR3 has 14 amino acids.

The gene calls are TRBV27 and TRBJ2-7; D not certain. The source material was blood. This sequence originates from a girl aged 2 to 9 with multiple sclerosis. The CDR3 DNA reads TGTGCCAGCAGTCAGACCACGACCGGTTACGAGCAGTACTTC. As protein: CASSQTTTGYEQYF.